This T cell receptor (beta chain) comes out of a study of molecular identifiers for immune sequencing clone quantification. In preparing bulk TCR libraries, previously described methods and listed TCR primers were used. Via MiXCR, TCRdb re-called the PCR reads, giving one row per CDR3 protein. This table has around 94,000 distinct CDR3 sequences, 30% to 45% appearing once. Note on this clonotype: Its antigen is as yet unknown.

Trimming took off 0 bases at V and 0 bases at J, with 9 bases between the two ends. The CDR3 has 16 residues. The germline V gene encodes CDR1 DFQATT and CDR2 SNEGSKA (reference sequence). Overall study findings and caveats: Amid fewer than 1.3 million naive cells, spiked Jurkat TCR RNA from one cell was reportedly still detectable.

Between about 19,000 and 1,100,000 sorted cells, with 10%, 30% or 50% RNA, yielded naive CD8 libraries. The clonotype comes from a human donor in good health. Some libraries in this study had Jurkat cell RNA spiked in. V is TRBV20-1 and J is TRBJ1-6; no reliable D call. The sequencing sample was made of naive CD8+ T cells from blood, with Jurkat cell RNA spiked in. The sample's subset: FACS-sorted CD8+CD4-CCR7+CD45RA+ naive T cells. The CDR3 region is CSAREELRSYNSPLHF. CDR3 DNA: TGCAGTGCTAGAGAGGAACTACGCTCCTATAATTCACCCCTCCACTTT.